The next 15 T cell receptor beta chains were all read from a single sample in a study of T cell repertoires in cytomegalovirus infection. Their cognate antigens are unknown. TCRdb reanalysed the reads using MiXCR and keeps one entry per CDR3 protein. The sample shows under 300,000 distinct CDR3 sequences, around 20% of them seen only once. The sample in question was cultured PBMCs, obtained from culture after CMV antigen stimulation. These receptors were taken from a human donor in good health (CMV status not recorded). Some clones in this sample may be carry-over from other donors' samples.

This clonotype appeared a few times. The chain couples TRBV20-1 to TRBJ2-1; D possibly corresponds to TRBD1 (6 bases). This CDR3 is 14 amino acids long. CDR1 is DFQATT and CDR2 is SNEGSKA in the germline V gene (reference sequence). The V end was cut by 5 bases, the J end by 10 bases, with 21 bases between. CDR3 DNA sequence: TGCAGTGCTGAATCCGGGACAAGGACCGGAGAGCAGTTCTTC. Translation gives CSAESGTRTGEQFF.

This clonotype was counted a few times. The J gene is TRBJ1-1, the V gene TRBV27; tentative D call: TRBD1 (5 bases). CDR1 is MNHEY and CDR2 is SMNVEV in the germline V gene (reference sequence). V dropped 4 bases and J dropped 10 bases, with 19 bases sitting between them. This CDR3 has 14 residues. This CDR3 is CASSSPIGGVRAFF. The DNA for the CDR3 is TGTGCCAGCAGTTCCCCTATTGGGGGAGTCAGAGCTTTCTTT.

This clonotype showed up just a few times. The CDR3: CASSQGYNQPQHF. For the CDR3, the DNA is TGTGCCAGTTCACAGGGCTACAATCAGCCCCAGCATTTT. V usage is TRBV19 and J usage is TRBJ1-5; D might be TRBD1 (6 bases). The CDR3 contains 13 residues. The germline V gene encodes CDR1 LNHDA and CDR2 SQIVND (reference sequence). Trimming removed 8 bases at V and 3 bases at J, with 11 bases between.

This clonotype was detected only a few times. This rearrangement joins TRBV28 to TRBJ2-1, with 7 bases lining up with TRBD2. Germline assignment: CDR1 MDHEN and CDR2 SYDVKM. V shed 2 bases, J shed 6 bases, and the junction held 7 bases outside the gene matches. This CDR3 is 15 amino acids long. The CDR3 spells CASSLGEGWINEQFF. CDR3 DNA: TGTGCCAGCAGTTTAGGGGAGGGATGGATCAATGAGCAGTTCTTC.

This clonotype was observed many times. The chain couples TRBV7-2 to TRBJ2-1; D uncertain. The germline gives CDR1 SGHTA, CDR2 FQGNSA. The V gene lost 4 bases and the J gene lost 1 base, with 17 bases spanning the gap. The CDR3 has 17 residues. In DNA form, the CDR3 reads TGTGCCAGCAGCTCCCGTACGTTTCGCGGTTCCTACAATGAGCAGTTCTTC. Its translation is CASSSRTFRGSYNEQFF.

The chain carries TRBV28 and TRBJ2-1, with TRBD2 matching over 7 bases. The V gene end was trimmed by 6 bases and the J gene end by 3 bases; junction bases not matched to a gene: 11. The CDR3 consists of 16 residues. Germline CDR1 reads MDHEN; CDR2 reads SYDVKM. The CDR3, as DNA: TGTGCCAGCAGCCCGGGAGGAGCGGAGGGCTACAATGAGCAGTTCTTC. Its translation: CASSPGGAEGYNEQFF.

Only a few counts were recorded for this clonotype. This rearrangement joins TRBV2 to TRBJ1-5, with 8 bases matching TRBD1. Trimming took 6 bases from V and 0 from J; bases not matched to a gene: 10. Germline CDR1 reads SNHLY; CDR2 reads FYNNEI. The CDR3 runs to 17 residues. CDR3 amino acids: CASRAGTGFYSNQPQHF. In DNA, the CDR3 is TGTGCCAGCAGGGCCGGGACAGGCTTTTATAGCAATCAGCCCCAGCATTTT.

This clonotype was recorded at least ten times. The chain couples TRBV7-2 to TRBJ2-7, with 8 nucleotides matching TRBD1. The CDR3 length is 15 residues. Germline CDR1 SGHTA, CDR2 FQGNSA. V lost 4 bases, J lost 4 bases, and 9 bases stayed unmatched. DNA of the CDR3: TGTGCCAGCAGCTGGACGGACAGGGTTGGTTACGAGCAGTACTTC. Translation gives CASSWTDRVGYEQYF.

There are many counts of this clonotype. The CDR3 loop is CASRTETDAYGYTF. In DNA, the CDR3 is TGTGCCAGCAGAACCGAGACAGATGCCTATGGCTACACCTTC. J is TRBJ1-2 and V is TRBV28; tentative D call: TRBD1 (5 bases). The CDR3 length is 14 residues. V lost 6 bases to trimming and J lost 4 bases, with 15 bases between them. Germline V lookup: CDR1 MDHEN, CDR2 SYDVKM.

This clonotype was recorded at least ten times. CDR3 residues: CASSLVIAGNEQFF. The CDR3 DNA reads TGCGCCAGCAGCTTGGTTATAGCGGGAAATGAGCAGTTCTTC. The V gene is TRBV5-1, the J gene TRBJ2-1; 8 nucleotides align to TRBD2. The CDR3 runs 14 residues. Germline-derived CDR1 and CDR2 are SGHRS and YFSETQ. V shed 0 bases, J shed 7 bases, and the junction held 3 bases outside the gene matches. Full variable domain (remainder filled in from reference TRBV5-1 and TRBJ2-1): KAGVTQTPRYLIKTRGQQVTLSCSPISGHRSVSWYQQTPGQGLQFLFEYFSETQRNKGNFPGRFSGRQFSNSRSEMNVSTLELGDSALYLCASSLVIAGNEQFFGPGTRLTVL.

This clonotype appeared a few times. This sequence joins TRBV7-9 and TRBJ2-1; possibly TRBD2 for D (6 bases). Deletions cut 5 bases from V and 4 bases from J, with 18 bases between. This CDR3 spans 16 amino acids. Looked up from germline, CDR1 is SEHNR and CDR2 is FQNEAQ (reference sequence). The CDR3 nucleotides are TGTGCCAGCAGCCCCCTCGCGGGACTGGGTTACAATGAGCAGTTCTTC. Protein sequence: CASSPLAGLGYNEQFF.

This clonotype was counted ten times or more. The chain is built from TRBV6-2 or TRBV6-3 and TRBJ2-2; D remains unclear. This CDR3 is built from 11 residues. Germline V gene lookup returns CDR1 MNHEY and CDR2 SVGEGT. V dropped 0 bases and J dropped 12 bases, with 5 bases sitting between them. DNA of the CDR3: TGTGCCAGCAGTTACTCGCCCAAGCTGTTTTTT. Residues: CASSYSPKLFF.

This clonotype was detected only a few times. The J gene is TRBJ2-1, the V gene TRBV12-3 or TRBV12-4; weak D call: TRBD2 (6 bases). The CDR3 sequence is 15 residues long. V gave up 5 bases and J gave up 0 bases, with 11 bases separating them. CDR3 residues: CASSQRASSYNEQFF. CDR3 bases: TGTGCCAGCAGTCAGCGGGCCAGCTCCTACAATGAGCAGTTCTTC.

This clonotype appeared many times. The chain combines TRBV7-2 with TRBJ1-3; D is undetermined. V dropped 6 bases and J dropped 0 bases, with 6 bases sitting between them. The CDR3 length is 13 residues. Germline V gene lookup returns CDR1 SGHTA and CDR2 FQGNSA. Here the CDR3 DNA reads TGTGCCAGCAGGGCAGCCTCTGGAAACACCATATATTTT. Protein sequence: CASRAASGNTIYF.

The table lists this clonotype with many counts. V usage is TRBV7-2 and J usage is TRBJ1-5; D is ambiguous. Germline V gene sequence: CDR1 SGHTA, CDR2 FQGNSA. This CDR3 contains 15 residues. Between the trimmed V and J ends, which lost 5 bases and 1 base, there was a span of 12 bases. This CDR3 reads CASSPAKNSNQPQHF. CDR3 nucleotide sequence: TGTGCCAGCAGCCCCGCCAAGAACAGCAATCAGCCCCAGCATTTT.